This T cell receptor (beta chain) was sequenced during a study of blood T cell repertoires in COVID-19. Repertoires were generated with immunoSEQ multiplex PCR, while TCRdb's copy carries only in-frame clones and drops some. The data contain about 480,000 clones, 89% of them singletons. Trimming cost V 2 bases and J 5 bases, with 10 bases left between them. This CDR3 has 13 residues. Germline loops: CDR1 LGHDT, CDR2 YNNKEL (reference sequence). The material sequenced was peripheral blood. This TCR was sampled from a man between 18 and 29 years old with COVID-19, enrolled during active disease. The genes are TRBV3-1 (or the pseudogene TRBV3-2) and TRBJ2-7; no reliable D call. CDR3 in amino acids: CASSQRAIHEQYF. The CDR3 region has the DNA TGTGCCAGCAGCCAACGAGCTATACACGAGCAGTACTTC.